Below, 24 T cell receptor beta chains from the same sample are listed, as sequenced in a study of blood T cell repertoires in COVID-19 (dated by TCRdb to the early 2020s). Library preparation used the immunoSEQ multiplex PCR assay. TCRdb retrieved this table from immuneACCESS and kept in-frame rearrangements only. Not all clones are present; in checked studies, unresolved V genes account for under half, and no reason is known for the remainder. Here the sample has fewer than 85,000 clones; around 83% occur a single time. Roughly 6% of the sample comes from the top ten. Sequencing was performed on peripheral blood. Receptor source: an older woman with acute or convalescent COVID-19.

The rearrangement links TRBV18 to TRBJ1-2; D is perhaps TRBD1 (6 bases). Trimming took off 3 bases at V and 8 bases at J, with 22 bases between the two ends. CDR3 size: 16 residues. CDR1 and CDR2 (germline): KGHSH, LQKENI. CDR3 sequence: CASSPRTTQGGEGYTF. The CDR3 nucleotides are TGTGCCAGCTCACCCCGTACCACACAGGGAGGGGAAGGCTACACCTTC.

This clone was detected once. The chain links TRBV30 to TRBJ2-2; 14 bases fit TRBD2. Germline V gene data show CDR1 as GTSNPN and CDR2 as SVGIG (reference sequence). The CDR3 totals 20 residues. V shed 3 bases, J shed 3 bases, and the junction held 15 bases outside the gene matches. The CDR3 region is CAWSEVRLAGGPSYTGELFF. In DNA form, the CDR3 reads TGTGCCTGGAGCGAAGTGCGACTAGCGGGGGGGCCGTCGTACACCGGGGAGCTGTTTTTT.

V usage is TRBV5-1 and J usage is TRBJ1-4; D is undetermined. V was cut by 5 bases and J by 4 bases, with 15 bases left in between. The length of the CDR3 is 15 residues. Germline CDR1 and CDR2: SGHRS and YFSETQ. CDR3 bases: TGCGCCAGCAGTTTTTCGGGATGGGATAATGAAAAACTGTTTTTT. It codes for CASSFSGWDNEKLFF.

This clone was seen once. This chain uses TRBV5-1 with TRBJ2-7; maybe TRBD1 (6 bases). Germline V CDR1 and CDR2: SGHRS, YFSETQ. V was trimmed by 7 bases and J by 3 bases, leaving 14 bases between them. This CDR3 has 13 residues. CDR3 in amino acids: CASGYDRHYEQYF. The CDR3 region has the DNA TGCGCCAGCGGGTACGACAGGCACTACGAGCAGTACTTC. Supplemented by reference TRBV5-1 and TRBJ2-7, the full variable domain reads KAGVTQTPRYLIKTRGQQVTLSCSPISGHRSVSWYQQTPGQGLQFLFEYFSETQRNKGNFPGRFSGRQFSNSRSEMNVSTLELGDSALYLCASGYDRHYEQYFGPGTRLTVT.

The chain uses TRBV6-5 and TRBJ1-2; tentatively, D is TRBD1 (6 bases). CDR3 length: 14 amino acids. The V gene lost 7 bases and the J gene lost 3 bases, with 15 bases spanning the gap. Germline assignment: CDR1 MNHEY and CDR2 SVGAGI. DNA of the CDR3: TGTGCCAGCATCCGCACTGCAGGGGACTATGGCTACACCTTC. It codes for CASIRTAGDYGYTF.

V usage is TRBV29-1 and J usage is TRBJ2-3; no clear D gene. Trimming took 0 bases from V and 4 from J, leaving 8 bases between them. Per the germline V gene, CDR1 is SQVTM and CDR2 is ANQGSEA. This CDR3 spans 13 amino acids. CDR3: CSVEEQQADTQYF. The CDR3 DNA is TGCAGCGTTGAAGAACAGCAGGCAGATACGCAGTATTTT.

The V call is TRBV3-1 (or the pseudogene TRBV3-2), the J call TRBJ2-3, with D perhaps TRBD2 (7 bases). The CDR3 has 15 amino acids. Germline lookup yields CDR1 LGHDT and CDR2 YNNKEL (reference sequence). Deletions cut 6 bases from V and 0 bases from J, with 13 bases between. CDR3 amino acids: CASRGGALSTDTQYF. The DNA for the CDR3 is TGTGCCAGCAGGGGGGGGGCCCTTAGCACAGATACGCAGTATTTT.

The table lists this clone with a few counts. The V call is TRBV30, the J call TRBJ1-1, with D possibly matching TRBD1 (5 bases). The V end lost 0 bases, the J end lost 10 bases, and 15 bases lay between the germline ends. The germline V gene encodes CDR1 GTSNPN and CDR2 SVGIG (reference sequence). This CDR3 spans 13 amino acids. In DNA form, the CDR3 reads TGTGCCTGGAGTGTGGGGCACGGGGGTTCAGCTTTCTTT. It specifies CAWSVGHGGSAFF. Filled out from reference TRBV30 and TRBJ1-1, the complete variable domain reads SQTIHQWPATLVQPVGSPLSLECTVEGTSNPNLYWYRQAAGRGLQLLFYSVGIGQISSEVPQNLSASRPQDRQFILSSKKLLLSDSGFYLCAWSVGHGGSAFFGQGTRLTVV.

The V and J genes are TRBV18 and TRBJ1-2; maybe TRBD1 (5 bases). The CDR3 is 14 residues long. The germline V gene encodes CDR1 KGHSH and CDR2 LQKENI. Trimming took off 1 base at V and 4 bases at J, with 10 bases between the two ends. CDR3 bases: TGTGCCAGCTCACCACTCCCACAGGCCTATGGCTACACCTTC. This encodes CASSPLPQAYGYTF.

The chain couples TRBV11-2 to TRBJ2-3; 9 bases fit TRBD1. Unmatched junction bases numbered 4, after V lost 3 bases and J lost 3 bases. This CDR3 is built from 15 residues. Germline lookup yields CDR1 SGHAT and CDR2 FQNNGV. CDR3 in amino acids: CASSFGTGRTDTQYF. The CDR3 bases are TGTGCCAGCAGCTTCGGGACAGGGAGAACAGATACGCAGTATTTT.

J is TRBJ1-1 and V is TRBV6-6; 11 bases line up with TRBD1. The CDR3 runs to 14 residues. The trim removed 5 bases at V and 6 bases at J, leaving 5 bases unmatched. Germline loops: CDR1 MNHNY, CDR2 SVGAGI (reference sequence). CDR3 sequence reads: CASSHGQGASEAFF. The CDR3 nucleotides are TGTGCCAGCAGTCACGGACAGGGGGCGTCTGAAGCTTTCTTT.

The chain links TRBV18 to TRBJ2-1; no clear D gene. The V and J ends lost 4 bases and 3 bases respectively, with 10 bases between them. CDR3 length: 14 residues. The V gene's germline CDR1 is KGHSH and CDR2 LQKENI. The CDR3 nucleotides read TGTGCCAGCTCACGAGGAAACCTCTACAATGAGCAGTTCTTC. The encoded protein is CASSRGNLYNEQFF. The variable domain in full, with the rest retrieved from reference TRBV18 and TRBJ2-1, is NAGVMQNPRHLVRRRGQEARLRCSPMKGHSHVYWYRQLPEEGLKFMVYLQKENIIDESGMPKERFSAEFPKEGPSILRIQQVVRGDSAAYFCASSRGNLYNEQFFGPGTRLTVL.

The rearrangement uses TRBV10-1 and TRBJ1-1; D is perhaps TRBD1 (6 bases). The CDR3 contains 15 residues. Germline V gives CDR1 WNHNN, CDR2 SYGVQD (reference sequence). Trimming stripped 0 bases from V and 7 bases from J, with 15 bases between. DNA of the CDR3: TGCGCCAGCAGTGAGTCCGGATACAGGGAAAATGAAGCTTTCTTT. Encoded protein: CASSESGYRENEAFF.

The chain has TRBV5-1 and TRBJ2-3, with TRBD2 identical over 13 bases. Losses at the gene ends were 4 bases for V and 2 bases for J; bases not matched to a gene: 4. This CDR3 comprises 16 residues. CDR1 and CDR2 (germline): SGHRS, YFSETQ. DNA for the CDR3: TGCGCCAGCAGCGCGGGACTAGCGGGGAACACAGATACGCAGTATTTT. Translating it yields CASSAGLAGNTDTQYF.

This clone was counted a few times. The chain is built from TRBV11-2 and TRBJ1-5; weak D call: TRBD1 (5 bases). The CDR3 has 15 residues. The V gene lost 5 bases and the J gene lost 3 bases, with 14 bases spanning the gap. Germline CDR1 reads SGHAT; CDR2 reads FQNNGV. CDR3 region: CASSKGPGFNQPQHF. CDR3 DNA: TGTGCCAGCAGCAAAGGGCCAGGGTTCAATCAGCCCCAGCATTTT.

The chain combines TRBV7-6 with TRBJ2-3; the match to TRBD2 covers 13 bases. The CDR3 has 16 residues. The junction had 4 bases not matched to a gene; V was cut back by 1 base and J by 6 bases. The V gene's germline CDR1 is SGHVS and CDR2 FNYEAQ. In DNA, the CDR3 is TGTGCCAGCAGCTTAGTCGTGGGACTAGCGGGGGATACGCAGTATTTT. Amino acids: CASSLVVGLAGDTQYF. Drawing the rest from reference TRBV7-6 and TRBJ2-3, the complete variable domain is GAGVSQSPRYKVTKRGQDVALRCDPISGHVSLYWYRQALGQGPEFLTYFNYEAQQDKSGLPNDRFSAERPEGSISTLTIQRTEQRDSAMYRCASSLVVGLAGDTQYFGPGTRLTVL.

This clone has a single count. The chain links TRBV3-1 (or the pseudogene TRBV3-2) to TRBJ1-2; 11 nucleotides agree with TRBD1. V lost 3 bases to trimming and J lost 2 bases; unmatched junction nucleotides: 2. CDR3 size: 15 residues. Germline assignment: CDR1 LGHDT and CDR2 YNNKEL (reference sequence). The CDR3 DNA follows: TGTGCCAGCAGCCATGGGACAGGGGGGAACTATGGCTACACCTTC. This codes for CASSHGTGGNYGYTF.

The chain is built from TRBV6-5 and TRBJ1-4, with D perhaps TRBD1 (5 bases). This CDR3 region has 15 residues. V was pared by 5 bases and J by 8 bases, with 18 bases between. Germline V gene sequence: CDR1 MNHEY, CDR2 SVGAGI. The CDR3 DNA follows: TGTGCCAGCAGTCCCCTGGGAGGGGTAGCAGAAAAACTGTTTTTT. Protein sequence: CASSPLGGVAEKLFF.

This clone was observed a single time. The V gene is TRBV15, the J gene TRBJ1-3; possibly TRBD1 for D (6 bases). CDR3 length: 12 residues. CDR1 is LNHNV and CDR2 is YYDKDF in the germline V gene (reference sequence). The CDR3 region is CGEGGAGNTIYF. The CDR3 DNA is TGTGGGGAGGGGGGTGCAGGAAACACCATATATTTT.

Concerning this clone itself: Other DNA sequences in the same sample also yield this CDR3. The chain links TRBV29-1 to TRBJ1-2; 8 bases agree with TRBD1. Trimming removed 5 bases from V and 6 bases from J; junction bases left unmatched: 5. CDR1 is SQVTM, CDR2 ANQGSEA, per germline. The CDR3 length is 12 residues. The CDR3 loop reads CSVSDRGDGYTF. In nucleotides, the CDR3 is TGCAGCGTTTCTGACAGGGGTGATGGCTACACCTTC.

The chain joins TRBV18 to TRBJ2-3; TRBD2 matches 14 bases. Germline lookup yields CDR1 KGHSH and CDR2 LQKENI. This CDR3 is built from 18 residues. After removal of 4 bases from V and 1 base from J, the junction contained 7 bases not matched to a gene. CDR3 loop: CASSQPPGLAGGTDTQYF. For the CDR3, the DNA is TGTGCCAGCTCACAGCCCCCGGGACTAGCGGGGGGCACAGATACGCAGTATTTT.

This chain links TRBV28 with TRBJ1-1, with 11 positions matching TRBD1. The J segment lost 1 base and the V segment lost 5 bases, leaving 3 bases of the junction unmatched. The CDR3 has 15 amino acids. Germline V CDR1 and CDR2: MDHEN, SYDVKM. The CDR3 DNA follows: TGTGCCAGCAGTGACGGACAGGGGGCGAACACTGAAGCTTTCTTT. Its protein is CASSDGQGANTEAFF.

This rearrangement joins TRBV24-1 to TRBJ1-6; D is ambiguous. This CDR3 region has 14 residues. Germline lookup yields CDR1 KGHDR and CDR2 SFDVKD. V lost 9 bases to trimming and J lost 1 base, with 9 bases between them. CDR3 loop: CATCPGSYNSPLHF. CDR3 bases: TGTGCCACCTGCCCGGGGTCCTATAATTCACCCCTCCACTTT.

This clone has a single count. This chain uses TRBV7-3 with TRBJ2-3; 7 bases are shared with TRBD2. Germline CDR1 reads SGHTA; CDR2 reads FQGTGA. The CDR3 covers 17 residues. J lost 6 bases, V lost 1 base, and 13 bases had no gene match. The CDR3 loop is CASSLNVGVAGGDTQYF. CDR3 DNA sequence: TGTGCCAGCAGCTTAAATGTAGGAGTAGCGGGTGGTGATACGCAGTATTTT.